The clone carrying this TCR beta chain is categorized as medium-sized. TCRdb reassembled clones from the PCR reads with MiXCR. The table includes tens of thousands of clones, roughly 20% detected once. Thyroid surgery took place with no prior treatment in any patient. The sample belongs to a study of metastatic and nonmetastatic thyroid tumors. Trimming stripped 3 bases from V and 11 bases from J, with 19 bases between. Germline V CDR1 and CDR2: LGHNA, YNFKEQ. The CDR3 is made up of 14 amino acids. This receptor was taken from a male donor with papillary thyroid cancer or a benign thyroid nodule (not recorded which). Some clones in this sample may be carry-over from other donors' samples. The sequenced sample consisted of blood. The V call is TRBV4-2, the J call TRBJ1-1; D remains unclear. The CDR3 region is CASSQELNNPWAFF. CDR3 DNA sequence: TGTGCCAGCAGCCAGGAACTGAACAACCCCTGGGCTTTCTTT.